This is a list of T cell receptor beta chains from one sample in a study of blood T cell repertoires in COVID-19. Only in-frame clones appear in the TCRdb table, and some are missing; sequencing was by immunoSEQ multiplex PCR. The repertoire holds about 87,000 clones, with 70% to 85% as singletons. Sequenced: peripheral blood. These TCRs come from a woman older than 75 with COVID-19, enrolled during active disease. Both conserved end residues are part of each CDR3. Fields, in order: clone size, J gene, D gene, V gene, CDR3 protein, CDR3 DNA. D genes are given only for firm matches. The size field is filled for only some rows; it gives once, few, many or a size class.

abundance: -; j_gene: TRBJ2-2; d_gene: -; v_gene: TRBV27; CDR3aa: CASSPTGGFNTGELFF; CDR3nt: TGTGCCAGCAGTCCGACAGGCGGGTTCAACACCGGGGAGCTGTTTTTT
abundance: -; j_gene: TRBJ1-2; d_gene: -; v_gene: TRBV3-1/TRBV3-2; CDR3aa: CASSQAHRNYGYTF; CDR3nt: TGTGCCAGCAGCCAAGCCCACAGAAACTATGGCTACACCTTC
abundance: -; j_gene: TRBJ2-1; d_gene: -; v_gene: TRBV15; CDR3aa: CATSSPEEGSRYNEQFF; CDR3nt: TGTGCCACCAGCAGCCCTGAGGAGGGCTCAAGGTACAATGAGCAGTTCTTC
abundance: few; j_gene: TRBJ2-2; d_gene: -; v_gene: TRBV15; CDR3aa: CATSRTVRELFF; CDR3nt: TGTGCCACCAGCAGGACAGTGCGGGAGCTGTTTTTT
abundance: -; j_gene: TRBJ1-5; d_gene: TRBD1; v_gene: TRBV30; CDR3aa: CAWSLDRGDQPQHF; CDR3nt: TGTGCCTGGAGTTTGGACAGGGGGGATCAGCCCCAGCATTTT
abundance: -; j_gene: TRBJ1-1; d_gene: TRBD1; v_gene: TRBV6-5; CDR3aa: CASSYGQGVGTEAFF; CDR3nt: TGTGCCAGCAGTTATGGGCAGGGGGTAGGTACTGAAGCTTTCTTT
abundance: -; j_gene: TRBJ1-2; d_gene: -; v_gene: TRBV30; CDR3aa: CAWSLGDFGYTF; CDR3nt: TGTGCCTGGAGCCTCGGGGATTTTGGCTACACCTTC
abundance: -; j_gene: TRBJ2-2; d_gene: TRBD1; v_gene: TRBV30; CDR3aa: CAWSADRARTGELFF; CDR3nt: TGTGCCTGGAGCGCGGACAGGGCTCGCACCGGGGAGCTGTTTTTT
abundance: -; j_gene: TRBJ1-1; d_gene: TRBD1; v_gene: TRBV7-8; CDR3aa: CASSNRDRGPGAFF; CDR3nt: TGTGCCAGCAGCAACCGGGACAGGGGGCCGGGAGCTTTCTTT
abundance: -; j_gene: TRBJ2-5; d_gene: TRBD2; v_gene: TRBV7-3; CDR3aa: CASSPSGQETQYF; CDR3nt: TGTGCCAGCAGCCCTAGCGGCCAAGAGACCCAGTACTTC
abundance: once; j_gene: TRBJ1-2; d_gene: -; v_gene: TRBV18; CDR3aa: CASSPRDTNYGYTF; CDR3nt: TGTGCCAGCTCACCTCGGGACACGAACTATGGCTACACCTTC
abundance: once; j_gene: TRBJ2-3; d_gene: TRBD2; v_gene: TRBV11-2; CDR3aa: CASSSSGGSPFTQYF; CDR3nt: TGTGCCAGCAGCTCATCGGGGGGGAGTCCCTTTACGCAGTATTTT
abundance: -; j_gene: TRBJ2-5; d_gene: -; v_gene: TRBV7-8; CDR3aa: CASSFRGWGPETQYF; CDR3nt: TGTGCCAGCAGCTTTAGGGGCTGGGGGCCAGAGACCCAGTACTTC
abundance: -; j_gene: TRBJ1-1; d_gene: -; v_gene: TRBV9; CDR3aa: CASSASSGSLWRAFF; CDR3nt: TGTGCCAGCAGCGCCTCTTCTGGGTCCTTATGGAGAGCTTTCTTT
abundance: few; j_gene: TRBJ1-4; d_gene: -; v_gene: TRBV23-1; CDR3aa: CASSQSFGGGEKLFF; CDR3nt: TGCGCCAGCAGTCAATCGTTCGGGGGTGGTGAAAAACTGTTTTTT
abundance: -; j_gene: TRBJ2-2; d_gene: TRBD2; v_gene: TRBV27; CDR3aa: CASSPGLAGGQLNTGELFF; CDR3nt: TGTGCCAGCAGTCCCGGACTAGCGGGAGGACAACTTAACACCGGGGAGCTGTTTTTT
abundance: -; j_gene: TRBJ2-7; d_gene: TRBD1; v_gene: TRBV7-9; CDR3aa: CASSSTGGNEQYF; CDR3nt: TGTGCCAGCAGCTCGACAGGGGGCAACGAGCAGTACTTC
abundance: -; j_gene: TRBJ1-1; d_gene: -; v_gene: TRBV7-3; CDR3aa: CASSSTSGNTEAFF; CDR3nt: TGTGCCAGCAGCTCTACCTCGGGGAACACTGAAGCTTTCTTT
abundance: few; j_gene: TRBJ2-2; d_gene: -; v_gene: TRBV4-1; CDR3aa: CASSRGQNTGELFF; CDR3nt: TGCGCCAGCAGCCGTGGACAGAACACCGGGGAGCTGTTTTTT
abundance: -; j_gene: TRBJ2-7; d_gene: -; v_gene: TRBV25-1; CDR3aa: CASAKLYEQYF; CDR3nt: TGTGCCAGCGCCAAGCTTTACGAGCAGTACTTC
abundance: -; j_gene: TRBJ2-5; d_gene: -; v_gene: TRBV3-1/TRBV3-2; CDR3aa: CASSQTQETQYF; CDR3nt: TGTGCCAGCAGCCAGACACAAGAGACCCAGTACTTC
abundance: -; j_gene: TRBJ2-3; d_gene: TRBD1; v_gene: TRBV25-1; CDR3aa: CASSLPRTGKGTDTQYF; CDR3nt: TGTGCCAGCAGTTTACCTCGGACAGGCAAAGGCACAGATACGCAGTATTTT
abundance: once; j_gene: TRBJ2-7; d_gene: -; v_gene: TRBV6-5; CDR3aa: CASSSLSGETYEQYF; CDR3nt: TGTGCCAGCAGCTCCCTCTCGGGGGAAACCTACGAGCAGTACTTC
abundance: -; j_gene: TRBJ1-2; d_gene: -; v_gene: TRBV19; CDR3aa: CASSIAGLESWGYTF; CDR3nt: TGTGCCAGTAGTATAGCGGGTTTGGAGAGTTGGGGCTACACCTTC
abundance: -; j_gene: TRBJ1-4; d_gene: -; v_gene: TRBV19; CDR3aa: CASSIARPGGEKLFF; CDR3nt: TGTGCCAGTAGTATAGCCCGGCCGGGTGGTGAAAAACTGTTTTTT
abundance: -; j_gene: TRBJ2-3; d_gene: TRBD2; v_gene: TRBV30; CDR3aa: CAWTSGGADTQYF; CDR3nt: TGTGCCTGGACTAGCGGTGGGGCAGATACGCAGTATTTT
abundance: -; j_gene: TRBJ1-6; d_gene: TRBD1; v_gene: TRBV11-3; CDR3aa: CASSTGTDNSPLHF; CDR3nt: TGTGCCAGCAGCACCGGGACAGATAATTCACCCCTCCACTTT
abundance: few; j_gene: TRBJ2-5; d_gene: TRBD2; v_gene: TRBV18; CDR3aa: CASSPSGLETQYF; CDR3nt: TGTGCCAGCTCACCTAGCGGGTTAGAGACCCAGTACTTC
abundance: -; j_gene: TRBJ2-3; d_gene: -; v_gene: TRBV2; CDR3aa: CASRPRSDTQYF; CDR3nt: TGTGCCAGCAGGCCTAGATCCGATACGCAGTATTTT
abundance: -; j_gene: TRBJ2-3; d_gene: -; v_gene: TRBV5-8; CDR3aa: CASSGFREYTDTQYF; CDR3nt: TGTGCCAGCAGCGGATTCCGGGAGTACACAGATACGCAGTATTTT
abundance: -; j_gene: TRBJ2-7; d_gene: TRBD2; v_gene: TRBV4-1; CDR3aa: CASSQAPSGRRYEQYF; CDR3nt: TGCGCCAGCAGCCAAGCCCCTAGCGGGAGAAGATACGAGCAGTACTTC
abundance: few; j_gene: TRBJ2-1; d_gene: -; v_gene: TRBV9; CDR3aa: CASSVRGGGRIEQFF; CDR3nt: TGTGCCAGCAGCGTTAGAGGTGGGGGGAGGATTGAGCAGTTCTTC